The T cell receptor (beta chain) under discussion was sequenced for a study of blood T cell repertoires in COVID-19. Study details: Sample material is recorded as cDNA or gDNA derived from T cells, B-cell-depleted T cells, or PBMCs.

Germline V CDR1 and CDR2: SEHNR, FQNEAQ (reference sequence). The CDR3 covers 12 residues. The germline V and J ends were trimmed by 5 bases and 8 bases, with 13 bases remaining between them. Study processing details: Estimates of nucleated cell counts were drawn from the amplification of reference gene primers. Assay used: immunoSEQ multiplex PCR; TCRdb lists only in-frame clones, some missing. V, J and clone size derive from that table, while D and trimming were established from the DNA sequence. The table has over 150,000 clones, 84% seen once. Seattle cases were enrolled at active infection and followed longitudinally.

This clonotype was obtained from a woman of 80 years or more with COVID-19, enrolled during active disease. The sample consisted of peripheral blood. The chain carries TRBV7-9 and TRBJ2-7; D is possibly TRBD1 (6 bases). As DNA, the CDR3 is TGTGCCAGCAGCCCCCCGGACAGCAAGCAGTACTTC. Its translation is CASSPPDSKQYF.